This T cell receptor beta chain was captured in a study of blood T cell repertoires in COVID-19 (dated by TCRdb to about 2020). As for the study more broadly: Samples from collaborators originated in the United States, Italy and Spain and spanned both the acute and convalescent phases of COVID-19. A freely available public database, intended as a resource for researchers studying the immune response to SARS-CoV-2, is where the repertoires were released. The samples were drawn from two sources: the first 160 participants of the ongoing ImmuneRACE study, and 950 to 1,500 subjects contributed by 6 global collaborators. HLA class I and class II types, where available, came from metadata supplied by the sample provider rather than from assay-based typing. Subjects who had been exposed to COVID-19, were actively infected with it, or had recovered from it provided the deeply sampled blood TCRbeta repertoires that made up the dataset. The prospective study material was composed of cDNA or gDNA derived from T cells, B-cell-depleted T cells, or PBMCs. The sample metadata nearly always contained a de-identified subject ID, COVID-19 status, age in years and sex.

TCRbeta CDR3 regions were amplified from genomic DNA by means of the immunoSEQ Assay, a bias-controlled multiplex PCR. The original pipeline was this. Nucleated cell counts per sample were estimated from amplification of reference gene primers within the assay. To quantify the absolute abundance of each unique TCRbeta CDR3 rearrangement, sequence reads were collapsed and filtered. For each sample, productive Simpson clonality was calculated as the square root of Simpson's diversity index over productive rearrangements. The table comes from immuneACCESS by way of TCRdb, which keeps in-frame sequences with V and J called. Part of the clones is missing from these tables; in studies checked, under half for an unresolved V gene and the rest for unknown reasons. The V and J calls and clone size come from that table; D and trimming were worked out from the DNA. This sample lists 150,000 to 180,000 clones; approximately 78% were detected once. About 1.8% of the sample rests with the top ten.

From the cysteine through the phenylalanine, the CDR3 covers 15 amino acids. CDR3 DNA only is kept here, 45 bases in frame from base 1. V loses 5 bases of germline sequence and J loses 5 bases, and the interval between the two ends is 16 bases. The germline V gene (reference sequence) provides CDR1 LNHDA and CDR2 SQIVND. Results and caveats for the whole study, not just this receptor: How much clinical and demographic metadata was included differed by source and by participant, and the metadata was provided uncurated.

Each collaborating institution followed its own protocols to collect whole blood in K2EDTA tubes. For TCRbeta analysis, collaborators shipped samples in one of three forms: frozen whole blood, isolated PBMCs, or DNA extracted from either of those sample types. Points on this clone: It has no known antigen specificity. The sample holds no much larger clone one base away, and base qualities are not on file.

The material sequenced was peripheral blood. This TCR derives from an elderly man with acute or convalescent COVID-19. The rearrangement combines TRBV19 with TRBJ1-5; TRBD1 is a weak D gene call, 6 bases matching. The nucleotides are TGTGCCAGTAGTCCAGTAACAGGGCTGGATCAGCCCCAGCATTTT. Its translation is CASSPVTGLDQPQHF.